These 5 T cell receptor beta chains originate from one sample sequenced in a study of cytomegalovirus exposure and HLA in healthy donors (dated by TCRdb to 2016 to 2017). Library construction relied on the immunoSEQ multiplex PCR assay. For the multiplex PCR, a mixture combining 60 forward primers for TCR Vbeta segments and 13 reverse primers for TCR Jbeta segments was used. TCRdb carries this immuneACCESS record with in-frame sequences only. Its versions omit some clonotypes, under half of them owing to an unresolved V gene in the studies checked, with the rest unexplained. This sample lists roughly 150,000 clones; over 75% were detected once. About 5.2% of the sample is in the top ten clones. Sequenced sample: PBMCs. These receptors were taken from a man under 40 in good health and CMV-seropositive.

This chain uses TRBV7-9 with TRBJ1-1; possible D gene TRBD1, 6 bases. From germline, CDR1 is SEHNR and CDR2 FQNEAQ (reference sequence). Between the trimmed V and J ends, which lost 6 bases and 1 base, there was a span of 15 bases. This CDR3 is 15 amino acids long. The CDR3 DNA follows: TGTGCCAGCAGACCCAAACAGGGCCCGAACACTGAAGCTTTCTTT. This sequence encodes CASRPKQGPNTEAFF.

The chain is built from TRBV6-5 and TRBJ2-3, with a possible D match to TRBD2 (5 bases). V lost 6 bases, J lost 3 bases, and 10 bases lay in between. The CDR3 extends over 13 amino acids. CDR1 is MNHEY and CDR2 is SVGAGI in the germline V gene. The CDR3 nucleotides read TGTGCCAGCAGCCACCCGGGGACAGATACGCAGTATTTT. Its protein product is CASSHPGTDTQYF.

This clone was counted a few times. V is TRBV11-1 and J is TRBJ1-4; D perhaps matches TRBD1 (6 bases). Germline V gene data show CDR1 as SGHAT and CDR2 as FQDESV (reference sequence). V was trimmed by 2 bases and J by 8 bases, leaving 12 bases between them. CDR3 length equals 14 residues. The CDR3 DNA reads as TGTGCCAGCAGCTTAACAGGGACCTACGAAAAACTGTTTTTT. Amino acid sequence: CASSLTGTYEKLFF.

A single count supports this clone. The J gene is TRBJ1-5, the V gene TRBV18, with a tentative D call TRBD1 (6 bases). V lost 6 bases, J lost 5 bases, and 14 bases lay in between. The CDR3 is made up of 14 amino acids. The V gene's germline CDR1 is KGHSH and CDR2 LQKENI. DNA for the CDR3: TGTGCCAGCTCCCAAACAGGGTTGGATCAGCCCCAGCATTTT. Its translation: CASSQTGLDQPQHF. Complete variable domain (other parts from reference TRBV18 and TRBJ1-5): NAGVMQNPRHLVRRRGQEARLRCSPMKGHSHVYWYRQLPEEGLKFMVYLQKENIIDESGMPKERFSAEFPKEGPSILRIQQVVRGDSAAYFCASSQTGLDQPQHFGDGTRLSIL.

This rearrangement joins TRBV12-5 to TRBJ2-3; D not resolved. The CDR3 totals 14 residues. Trimming removed 3 bases at V and 2 bases at J, with 9 bases between. The germline gives CDR1 LGHNT, CDR2 FRNRAP. CDR3 region: CASGFERLTDTQYF. CDR3 DNA: TGTGCTAGTGGTTTTGAGCGACTCACAGATACGCAGTATTTT.